This record covers a single TCR beta chain. Per the original data handling: For nucleated cells, counts were estimated from reference gene primer amplification. Data came from immunoSEQ multiplex PCR; TCRdb stores just in-frame clones and leaves some out. From that table come the V and J calls and clone size; the DNA was used to work out D and trimming. The data hold approximately 250,000 clones, with just under 85% observed a single time. This sample was taken from a study of blood T cell repertoires in COVID-19. Across the study: Collection of acute and convalescent COVID-19 samples took place in the United States, Italy and Spain.

Germline CDR1 MDHEN, CDR2 SYDVKM. The V end lost 6 bases, the J end lost 2 bases, and 11 bases lay between the germline ends. The CDR3 sequence is 15 residues long. The age range of participants was about 18 to 95 years, with residence in some 25 US areas. This clonotype was obtained from a man aged 35 to 55 who had recovered from COVID-19. The V call is TRBV28, the J call TRBJ2-6; the D gene is possibly TRBD1 (6 bases). The material sequenced was PBMCs or T cells enriched from blood (not recorded which). The CDR3 is CASSGAGAGANVLTF. CDR3 in DNA: TGTGCCAGCAGCGGGGCAGGGGCTGGGGCCAACGTCCTGACTTTC. Full variable domain (missing parts from reference TRBV28 and TRBJ2-6): DVKVTQSSRYLVKRTGEKVFLECVQDMDHENMFWYRQDPGLGLRLIYFSYDVKMKEKGDIPEGYSVSREKKERFSLILESASTNQTSMYLCASSGAGAGANVLTFGAGSRLTVL.